Listed below are T cell receptor beta chains from one sample, sequenced in a study of blood T cell repertoires in COVID-19. Only in-frame clones appear in the TCRdb table, and some are missing; sequencing was by immunoSEQ multiplex PCR. Of about 67,000 clones in the sample, 75% to 85% were seen once. Material for sequencing was peripheral blood. The receptors were gathered from a woman aged 60-75 years with acute or convalescent COVID-19. Both conserved end residues are part of each CDR3. The D gene is left open where the match is weak. Size is omitted from some rows. Given values are once, few, many or a class for expanded clones.

J | V | D | size | DNA | CDR3
TRBJ1-5 | TRBV14 | - | - | TGTGCCAGCAGTCGTAATAGCAATCAGCCCCAGCATTTT | CASSRNSNQPQHF
TRBJ2-5 | TRBV7-2 | - | - | TGTGCCAGCAGCCCCGGACTTCCCGGGGAGACCCAGTACTTC | CASSPGLPGETQYF
TRBJ2-3 | TRBV4-1 | - | once | TGCGCCAGCAGCGACCGGGACTCCGGCACAGATACGCAGTATTTT | CASSDRDSGTDTQYF
TRBJ1-2 | TRBV6-6 | - | - | TGTGCCAGCAGGCAGTATGGCTACACCTTC | CASRQYGYTF
TRBJ1-1 | TRBV7-9 | - | - | TGTGCCAGCCGCCAGGGGAAAATTGCTTTCTTT | CASRQGKIAFF
TRBJ2-4 | TRBV7-2 | TRBD2 | few | TGTGCCAGCAGCTCGCCTGCGGGGGACTTTACCATAGCCAAAAACATTCAGTACTTC | CASSSPAGDFTIAKNIQYF
TRBJ1-2 | TRBV29-1 | TRBD1 | - | TGCAGCGGCCTGACAGGGGAAGGCGGCTACACCTTC | CSGLTGEGGYTF
TRBJ2-1 | TRBV5-1 | - | - | TGCGCCAGCACTACTGGCAGGGTGGTGGACAATGAGCAGTTCTTC | CASTTGRVVDNEQFF
TRBJ1-1 | TRBV5-6 | - | - | TGTGCCAGCAGCTCTATAACAGGGTTAAGCACTGAAGCTTTCTTT | CASSSITGLSTEAFF
TRBJ2-1 | TRBV4-1 | - | - | TGCGCCAGCTCCGGGACCTACAATGAGCAGTTCTTC | CASSGTYNEQFF
TRBJ1-2 | TRBV5-6 | - | few | TGTGCCAGCAGCTTGGCCGACAGCCCAGTCTATGGCTACACCTTC | CASSLADSPVYGYTF
TRBJ1-6 | TRBV9 | - | - | TGTGCCAGCAGCGTAGCTCAGGGTGATTCACCCCTCCACTTT | CASSVAQGDSPLHF
TRBJ1-1 | TRBV29-1 | - | - | TGCAGCGCCGGGGACACTGAAGCTTTCTTT | CSAGDTEAFF
TRBJ2-6 | TRBV1 | - | - | TGCACCAGCAGCCGCAACGGGCTAGCTGGGAAAGGGGCCAACGTCCTGACTTTC | CTSSRNGLAGKGANVLTF
TRBJ2-2 | TRBV5-5 | - | - | TGTGCCAGCAGCTTGGTATATGCGGCCGGGGAGCTGTTTTTT | CASSLVYAAGELFF
TRBJ2-1 | TRBV12-3/TRBV12-4 | - | - | TGTGCCAGCAGACTCGACGGCAGGAATGAGCAGTTCTTC | CASRLDGRNEQFF
TRBJ2-1 | TRBV4-1 | TRBD2 | - | TGCGCCAGCAGCCCTAGCGGGGGGGACTACAATGAGCAGTTCTTC | CASSPSGGDYNEQFF
TRBJ1-3 | TRBV6-5 | TRBD1 | - | TGTGCCAGCAGGGGACAGGGGGCGCGGGGAAACACCATATATTTT | CASRGQGARGNTIYF
TRBJ2-1 | TRBV5-1 | - | - | TGCGCCAGCAGCCTGACAGGTCCACTCTACAATGAGCAGTTCTTC | CASSLTGPLYNEQFF
TRBJ1-3 | TRBV5-6 | - | few | TGTGCCAGCAGCTTGGGATTTGCAGGGCCTGGAAACACCATATATTTT | CASSLGFAGPGNTIYF
TRBJ1-4 | TRBV29-1 | - | - | TGCAGCGCCAGGGGAGAGGAAAAACTGTTTTTT | CSARGEEKLFF
TRBJ1-3 | TRBV27 | - | - | TGTGCCAGCAGTCCCCTCTCTGGAAACACCATATATTTT | CASSPLSGNTIYF
TRBJ1-5 | TRBV4-1 | - | - | TGCGCCAGCAGCCAAGATCCGGGAACAGTTAATCAGCCCCAGCATTTT | CASSQDPGTVNQPQHF
TRBJ1-2 | TRBV7-2 | - | - | TGTGCCAGCAGCCTACATCAGGGGCAGGGTGGCTACACCTTC | CASSLHQGQGGYTF
TRBJ2-7 | TRBV5-1 | - | few | TGCGCCAGCAGCTTGGCAGGGAAGATCCACGAGCAGTACTTC | CASSLAGKIHEQYF
TRBJ1-2 | TRBV4-1 | - | once | TGCGCCAGCAGCCAAGGCGTCTATGGCTACACCTTC | CASSQGVYGYTF
TRBJ2-2 | TRBV19 | TRBD2 | few | TGTGCCAGCGCGGGACTAGCGGGGGGGAGGAACACCGGGGAGCTGTTTTTT | CASAGLAGGRNTGELFF
TRBJ1-4 | TRBV7-8 | - | - | TGTGCCAGCAGCCCAAACGTAGCAACTAATGAAAAACTGTTTTTT | CASSPNVATNEKLFF
TRBJ1-1 | TRBV10-3 | - | once | TGTGCCATCAGTCCGTGGGCCACGGTGTACACTGAAGCTTTCTTT | CAISPWATVYTEAFF
TRBJ1-1 | TRBV7-9 | - | - | TGTGCCAGCAGCCCAGCAGGGGCTGGGACTGAAGCTTTCTTT | CASSPAGAGTEAFF
TRBJ2-2 | TRBV7-3 | - | - | TGTGCCAGCAGCTCCGGGATTACCGGGGAGCTGTTTTTT | CASSSGITGELFF
TRBJ2-5 | TRBV6-2/TRBV6-3 | - | - | TGTGCCAGCAGTGACGGGGGACAGTTTGAAGAGACCCAGTACTTC | CASSDGGQFEETQYF
TRBJ2-5 | TRBV5-1 | - | - | TGCGCCAGCAGCCCCCCCGGGGAGACCCAGTACTTC | CASSPPGETQYF
TRBJ1-2 | TRBV2 | TRBD1 | few | TGTGCCAGCAGTGACAGACAGGGAGGAGGCTACACCTTC | CASSDRQGGGYTF